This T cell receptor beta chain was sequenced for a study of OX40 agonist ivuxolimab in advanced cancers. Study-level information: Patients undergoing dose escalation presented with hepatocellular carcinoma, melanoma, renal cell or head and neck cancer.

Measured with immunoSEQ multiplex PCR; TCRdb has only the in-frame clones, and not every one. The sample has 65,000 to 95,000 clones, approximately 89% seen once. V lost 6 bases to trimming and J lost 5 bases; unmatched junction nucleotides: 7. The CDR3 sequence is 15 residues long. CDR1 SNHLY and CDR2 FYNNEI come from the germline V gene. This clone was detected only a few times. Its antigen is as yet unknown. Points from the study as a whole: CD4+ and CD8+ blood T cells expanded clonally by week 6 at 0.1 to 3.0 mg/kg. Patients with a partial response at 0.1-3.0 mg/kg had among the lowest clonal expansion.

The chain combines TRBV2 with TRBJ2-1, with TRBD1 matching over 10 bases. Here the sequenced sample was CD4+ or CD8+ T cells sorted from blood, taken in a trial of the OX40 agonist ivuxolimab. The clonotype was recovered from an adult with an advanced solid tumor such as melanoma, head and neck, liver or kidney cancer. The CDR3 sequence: CASRETGGMNNEQFF. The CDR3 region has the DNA TGTGCCAGCAGAGAGACAGGGGGCATGAACAATGAGCAGTTCTTC.